This T cell receptor (beta chain) derives from a study of early T cells in non-severe SARS-CoV-2 infection. Individual cDNA molecules were tagged with unique molecular identifiers. Using its own MiXCR run on the 5' RACE reads, TCRdb lists one record per CDR3 protein. The sample consists of roughly 92,000 distinct CDR3 sequences, about 12% of them appearing once. Trimming took 7 bases from V and 5 from J, leaving 12 bases between them. Germline CDR1 reads MNHEY; CDR2 reads SVGAGI. The CDR3 length is 14 residues. This receptor was taken from an adult who was a healthcare worker with PCR-confirmed SARS-CoV-2 infection or an uninfected control (not recorded which). The chain joins TRBV6-5 to TRBJ1-6; D is ambiguous. Here the sequenced sample was whole blood, taken at baseline. CDR3 DNA: TGTGCCAGCACTAGGGCCTTTAATAATTCACCCCTCCACTTT. This gives the protein CASTRAFNNSPLHF.